This TCR beta chain was documented in a study of shared clonotypes between healthy human individuals. Whole-study findings and limits: About 5% was the fraction of naive CD4 clonotypes found shared across a few donors.

To note about this clone: Its antigen is not known.

The genomic DNA of each subset was split evenly across several immunoSEQ plates. The repertoire was sequenced with immunoSEQ multiplex PCR; TCRdb's copy has only in-frame clones and lacks some. The table records approximately 2.1 million clones, 85% to 95% of them present only once. Germline-derived CDR1 and CDR2 are SGHRS and YFSETQ. The CDR3 has 14 residues. V was trimmed by 4 bases and J by 6 bases, leaving 16 bases between them. Sequenced input: naive CD4+ T cells from PBMCs. The subset: CD45RA+ positively selected. This receptor was obtained from a man aged 18 to 29 in good health. Some clones in this sample may be carry-over from other donors' samples. The chain couples TRBV5-1 to TRBJ1-1, with a tentative D call TRBD1 (6 bases). The CDR3: CASSLPEQGAEAFF. The CDR3 coding sequence is TGCGCCAGCAGCCTCCCGGAACAGGGAGCTGAAGCTTTCTTT.